This T cell receptor beta chain originates from a study of CD8 T cells in ankylosing spondylitis (dated by TCRdb to about 2017). Background for the entire study: T cell receptor beta repertoires were profiled in healthy donors and ankylosing spondylitis patients so that disease-linked TCR variants could be found. The full study cohort comprised 25 ankylosing spondylitis patients and 85 to 120 healthy donors. Peripheral blood was sampled, and synovial fluid was also collected from ankylosing spondylitis patients. The full study reports these points: A TCR beta motif made up of several highly homologous amino acid variants appeared to be characteristic of blood from ankylosing spondylitis patients. Significant enrichment of the disease-linked clones was reported in matched synovial fluid samples from ankylosing spondylitis patients. Some of the motif variants had been reported before in the synovial fluid and blood of reactive arthritis patients, a finding that suggests common disease-initiation mechanisms. A CD8+ phenotype was shown by the disease-linked clones, which were found at relatively low frequencies in peripheral blood.

The table lists this clonotype with many counts. The target of this receptor is not known. Per-nucleotide qualities are absent, and no much larger clonotype sits a single base away. V drops 5 bases and J drops 5 bases, leaving 11 bases in between. From its cysteine to its phenylalanine, the CDR3 spans 13 amino acids. Only the CDR3 DNA is retained, 39 bases long and in frame from the first base. The germline V gene (reference sequence) yields SGHAT for CDR1 and FQDESV for CDR2. Sequencing was carried out with an Illumina HiSeq 2500. Quantitative 5'-RACE with molecular barcodes was used to prepare TCR beta libraries. As for the authors' bioinformatics: To identify disease-linked TCR variants, a new computational method was used, one built on a probabilistic model of VDJ rearrangement. The raw public reads went through TCRdb reprocessing: fastp at Q25, MiXCR clone calling, in-frame beta chains kept. Records with the same CDR3 protein are collapsed into one entry carrying the most frequent genes and DNA. The V and J calls shown here were made by TCRdb, not taken from the authors' results. This sample has approximately 520,000 distinct CDR3 sequences in its table, and over 4% of those were observed once. Roughly 3.5% of the sample is taken by the ten largest.

The receptor was derived from a male donor with ankylosing spondylitis. The sample consisted of blood, either unsorted or a sorted T cell fraction (not recorded which). The chain joins TRBV11-1 to TRBJ2-3, with the D gene uncertain. At the DNA level, the sequence is TGTGCCAGCAGCCTTCGTTGGGGAGATACGCAGTATTTT. Its amino acids are CASSLRWGDTQYF.